Described below is a single T cell receptor (beta chain) sequence and its context. CDR3 length: 15 residues. The J segment lost 4 bases and the V segment lost 0 bases, leaving 3 bases of the junction unmatched. CDR1 is LNHNV, CDR2 YYDKDF, per germline (reference sequence). Libraries were prepared by immunoSEQ multiplex PCR; TCRdb keeps only in-frame clonotypes and omits some of them. The table has 50,000 or so clones, about 94% seen once; the top ten hold about 3.8%. This entry belongs to a study of technical replicates of blood from several donors. This chain joins TRBV15 and TRBJ2-5; 9 nucleotides agree with TRBD1. The sequenced sample consisted of PBMCs. The sequence was collected from a human donor in good health. Some clones in this sample may be carry-over from other donors' samples. The CDR3 region is CATSRDLTGGETQYF. CDR3 in DNA: TGTGCCACCAGCAGAGATCTGACAGGGGGAGAGACCCAGTACTTC.